The rows below give T cell receptor beta chains drawn from one sample of a study of blood T cell repertoires in COVID-19. TCRdb's table, derived via immunoSEQ multiplex PCR, lists solely in-frame clones and lacks some. The table includes about 100,000 clones, 80% to 95% detected once. The specimen was peripheral blood. These receptors originate from a man aged 60 to 69 with acute or convalescent COVID-19. The CDR3 runs from the conserved cysteine through the conserved F or W. Fields, in order: V gene, D gene, clone size, J gene, CDR3 DNA, CDR3 protein. D genes are given only for firm matches. Only part of the rows carry a size: once, few, many, or a class if the clone is expanded.

>TRBV24-1|-|-|TRBJ2-6
TGTGCCACCAGTGACCCATCGGGGACTGGGGCCAACGTCCTGACTTTC
CATSDPSGTGANVLTF
>TRBV19|-|-|TRBJ1-2
TGTGCCAGTAGTGAGGGATGGGGCTACACCTTC
CASSEGWGYTF
>TRBV29-1|-|-|TRBJ1-1
TGCAGCGTTGAAGGCCGGGGTTCTGAAGCTTTCTTT
CSVEGRGSEAFF
>TRBV7-9|TRBD2|-|TRBJ2-3
TGTGCCAGCAGCCAACCGGGACTAGCGGGATCCCCTCAGTATTTT
CASSQPGLAGSPQYF
>TRBV29-1|-|-|TRBJ1-2
TGCAGCTCCAAAGGGAGCAGGGGCGCAAACTATGGCTACACCTTC
CSSKGSRGANYGYTF
>TRBV5-5|TRBD1|-|TRBJ1-3
TGTGCCAGCAGCCCCACAGGGACAGGGGGTAACACCATATATTTT
CASSPTGTGGNTIYF
>TRBV5-1|TRBD2|-|TRBJ2-1
TGCGCCAGCAGCTTGTCCGCGGGAGCAATTTACAATGAGCAGTTCTTC
CASSLSAGAIYNEQFF
>TRBV27|TRBD2|-|TRBJ2-7
TGTGCCAGCAGTTTACGGACTAGCGACCGTATCTCCTACGAGCAGTACTTC
CASSLRTSDRISYEQYF
>TRBV19|TRBD1|once|TRBJ1-5
TGTGCCAGTAGTTACGACAGGGAGTTCAATCAGCCCCAGCATTTT
CASSYDREFNQPQHF
>TRBV11-3|-|once|TRBJ1-2
TGTGCCAGCAGCTTAGATGGCGGGGATGGCTACACCTTC
CASSLDGGDGYTF
>TRBV5-1|-|-|TRBJ1-6
TGCGCCGTGGTTGGTAAAGGGGATTCACCCCTCCACTTT
CAVVGKGDSPLHF
>TRBV29-1|TRBD2|-|TRBJ2-1
TGCAGCGTTGAATTAATGGCTAGCGGGAGGGACAATGAGCAGTTCTTC
CSVELMASGRDNEQFF
>TRBV5-1|TRBD1|-|TRBJ1-2
TGCGCCAGCAGCTTGGAAGGGACAGGTGGCTACACCTTC
CASSLEGTGGYTF
>TRBV27|-|-|TRBJ1-5
TGTGCCAGCAGTTTAGTGGCAGTTTTAAGTCAGCCCCAGCATTTT
CASSLVAVLSQPQHF
>TRBV7-3|-|few|TRBJ2-3
TGTGCCAGCGGACCTCCGGGGGATACGCAGTATTTT
CASGPPGDTQYF
>TRBV14|TRBD1|few|TRBJ2-5
TGTGCCAGCAGCCAATACAGGGGGAAAGAGACCCAGTACTTC
CASSQYRGKETQYF
>TRBV9|TRBD1|-|TRBJ1-6
TGTGCCAGCAGCGTAGCTATGACCAGGGGGCCCGTTTTT
CASSVAMTRGPVF
>TRBV5-1|-|-|TRBJ2-3
TGCGCCAGCAGCTTGGAGCCGCGGAGCACAGATACGCAGTATTTT
CASSLEPRSTDTQYF
>TRBV9|-|-|TRBJ2-7
TGTGCCAGCAGCCCCCGAGGGGGTGGAGCCCACGAGCAGTACTTC
CASSPRGGGAHEQYF
>TRBV11-3|-|-|TRBJ1-3
TGTGCCAGCAGCGGGCTGGGCGCCTCTGGAAACACCATATATTTT
CASSGLGASGNTIYF
>TRBV10-3|TRBD2|-|TRBJ2-5
TGTGCCATCAGTGATGGGCAGCGGGAGGGCCGAGAGACCCAGTACTTC
CAISDGQREGRETQYF
>TRBV7-9|-|-|TRBJ2-7
TGTGCCAGCAGCTTGGGCAGGGAATTGTTCTCCTACGAGCAGTACTTC
CASSLGRELFSYEQYF
>TRBV19|TRBD1|-|TRBJ2-2
TGTGCCAGTACACGAACAGGGGTCGACACCGGGGAGCTGTTTTTT
CASTRTGVDTGELFF
>TRBV18|-|-|TRBJ2-3
TGTGCCAGCTCCCCGGATTCGGGAGCGACAGATACGCAGTATTTT
CASSPDSGATDTQYF
>TRBV7-3|-|-|TRBJ2-3
TGTGCCAGCAGCTTCCAAATTTCAGGGTTACCAGATACGCAGTATTTT
CASSFQISGLPDTQYF
>TRBV27|-|-|TRBJ1-3
TGTGCCAGCAGTTCCGCCTTTGGGGGGAGCTCTGGAAACACCATATATTTT
CASSSAFGGSSGNTIYF
>TRBV11-2|-|-|TRBJ2-2
TGTGCCAGCAGCCTACAGGGTAACACCGGGGAGCTGTTTTTT
CASSLQGNTGELFF
>TRBV5-3|-|-|TRBJ1-4
TGTGCCAGAATACAGGCGATTCCTAATGAAAAACTGTTTTTT
CARIQAIPNEKLFF
>TRBV6-1|TRBD1|-|TRBJ1-2
TGTGCCAGCAGTGAAGAACAGGGGGCCAACTATGGCTACACCTTC
CASSEEQGANYGYTF
>TRBV30|-|-|TRBJ1-3
TGTGCCTGGAGTTTGAGCTCTGGAAACACCATATATTTT
CAWSLSSGNTIYF
>TRBV5-4|-|-|TRBJ2-1
TGTGCCAGCAGCATGGACGTGGGCCCCGGCTACAATGAGCAGTTCTTC
CASSMDVGPGYNEQFF
>TRBV6-5|TRBD2|-|TRBJ2-1
TGTGCCAGCAGCCTTAGCGGGGGGTCCGACAATGAGCAGTTCTTC
CASSLSGGSDNEQFF
>TRBV5-4|-|-|TRBJ1-6
TGTGCCAGCAGCAGGGGGGGAGGGCATAATTCACCCCTCCACTTT
CASSRGGGHNSPLHF
>TRBV6-5|-|-|TRBJ1-1
TGTGCCAGCAGTTACGGCGGCCGAAACACTGAAGCTTTCTTT
CASSYGGRNTEAFF
>TRBV4-2|TRBD2|-|TRBJ2-3
TGTGCCAGCAGCCCGGGACTAGCGGCTACAGATACGCAGTATTTT
CASSPGLAATDTQYF
>TRBV19|-|-|TRBJ1-1
TGTGCCAGTAGTCTACAGAGACGGACTGAAGCTTTCTTT
CASSLQRRTEAFF
>TRBV5-1|-|-|TRBJ2-1
TGCGCCAGCAGCGACTCCTCTAGCGGTTGGGGGGGCGATGAGCAGTTCTTC
CASSDSSSGWGGDEQFF
>TRBV13|-|-|TRBJ1-3
TGTGCCAGCACCCGGGGGGAAGGGGGGATCGGAAACACCATATATTTT
CASTRGEGGIGNTIYF
>TRBV28|-|-|TRBJ1-3
TGTGCCAGCAGTTTCTCGGGGGTTCGGAACACCATATATTTT
CASSFSGVRNTIYF
>TRBV4-1|-|-|TRBJ1-5
TGCGCCAGCAGCCAACGACGGGGAGGAGATCAGCCCCAGCATTTT
CASSQRRGGDQPQHF
>TRBV5-4|TRBD1|once|TRBJ2-5
TGTGCCAGCAGCTCGCACGTCAGGGGGCCAGGAGAGACCCAGTACTTC
CASSSHVRGPGETQYF
>TRBV28|-|-|TRBJ1-5
TGTGCCAGCAGTTTTAGGGGGGGGGATATCAATCAGCCCCAGCATTTT
CASSFRGGDINQPQHF
>TRBV3-1/TRBV3-2|-|once|TRBJ1-6
TGTGCCAGCAGCCAGGGGTGGCAGGGAGGCTCACCCCTCCACTTT
CASSQGWQGGSPLHF
>TRBV19|-|few|TRBJ1-5
TGTGCCAGTAGTATAGTTATGGGGCCTCAGCCCCAGCATTTT
CASSIVMGPQPQHF
>TRBV5-1|TRBD2|-|TRBJ2-3
TGCGCCAGCAAAGTCGGGAGGGACACAGATACGCAGTATTTT
CASKVGRDTDTQYF
>TRBV30|TRBD1|-|TRBJ1-2
TGTGCCTGGAGTATCTGGACAGGGGGGGGCTACACCTTC
CAWSIWTGGGYTF